The 30 T cell receptor beta chains in this list originate from one sample, sequenced in a study of identical twins. One entry per CDR3 protein results from TCRdb running MiXCR on the 5' RACE reads. The table has under 1 million distinct CDR3 sequences, about 12% seen once. The sample was also reused in another study, on yellow fever vaccine responses in identical twins.

The specimen sequenced was PBMCs. The receptors shown here come from a woman aged 18-29 years in good health.

This clonotype was observed many times. This chain connects TRBV3-1 to TRBJ2-1, with D possibly TRBD1 on 6 matching bases. V shed 0 bases and J shed 7 bases, with 7 bases lying between them. The CDR3 totals 13 residues. Germline V lookup: CDR1 LGHDT, CDR2 YNNKEL (reference sequence). This CDR3 reads CASSQDRGNEQFF. In DNA form, the CDR3 reads TGTGCCAGCAGCCAAGACAGGGGAAATGAGCAGTTCTTC.

This clonotype appeared a few times. The chain combines TRBV20-1 with TRBJ2-7, with 13 bases that match TRBD2. CDR3 length equals 19 residues. V shed 1 base and J 5 bases; nucleotides not matched to a gene: 17. Looked up from germline, CDR1 is DFQATT and CDR2 is SNEGSKA (reference sequence). The CDR3 region has the DNA TGCAGTGCTAGAGCCTTATCCCGTGGACTAGCGGGAGATTACAACGAGCAGTACTTC. Its protein product is CSARALSRGLAGDYNEQYF.

This clonotype came up a few times. The chain joins TRBV4-2 to TRBJ1-3; D perhaps matches TRBD1 (5 bases). Germline lookup yields CDR1 LGHNA and CDR2 YNFKEQ. The CDR3 spans 15 residues. V was shortened by 5 bases and J by 4 bases, with 15 bases between the two germline ends. The CDR3 DNA is TGTGCCAGCAGCACTTCGGGAGGGACCGGAAACACCATATATTTT. This gives the protein CASSTSGGTGNTIYF.

This clonotype was recorded a few times. The chain joins TRBV15 to TRBJ1-4, with D perhaps matching TRBD1 (5 bases). Trimming removed 0 bases at V and 4 bases at J, with 18 bases between. The CDR3 has 18 residues. Germline assignment: CDR1 LNHNV and CDR2 YYDKDF (reference sequence). The CDR3 region is CATSRDPVLAGFNEKLFF. The CDR3 DNA is TGTGCCACCAGCAGAGATCCGGTTCTAGCAGGGTTTAATGAAAAACTGTTTTTT.

J is TRBJ2-1 and V is TRBV12-3 or TRBV12-4; 9 bases line up with TRBD2. The CDR3 runs to 17 residues. V was clipped by 8 bases and J by 2 bases; unmatched bases: 13. The CDR3 DNA reads TGTGCCAGCTGTCCGAATCCCGGCGGGGGGGCCTACAATGAGCAGTTCTTC. It codes for CASCPNPGGGAYNEQFF.

This clonotype was counted a few times. The chain uses TRBV5-1 and TRBJ2-7; D gene uncertain. CDR3 size: 15 residues. Germline CDR1 is SGHRS and CDR2 is YFSETQ. Deletions cut 5 bases from V and 0 bases from J, with 15 bases between. The CDR3 spells CASSLRVLRSYEQYV. CDR3 bases: TGCGCCAGCAGTTTAAGGGTACTTCGCTCCTACGAGCAGTACGTC.

V is TRBV18 and J is TRBJ2-1; D uncertain. Trimming cost V 2 bases and J 8 bases, with 28 bases left between them. Germline lookup yields CDR1 KGHSH and CDR2 LQKENI. This CDR3 region has 19 residues. The CDR3 here is CASSPVGLIRTPAVYEQFF. The CDR3 nucleotides read TGTGCCAGCTCACCAGTTGGCCTCATCCGAACGCCGGCGGTCTATGAGCAGTTCTTC.

The chain couples TRBV28 to TRBJ1-5, with TRBD1 matching 11 bases. The CDR3 is 17 amino acids. Germline V gives CDR1 MDHEN, CDR2 SYDVKM. V gave up 4 bases and J gave up 5 bases; unmatched junction bases: 10. CDR3 sequence (DNA): TGTGCCAGCAGTTCCCGTAGGACAGGGGGCAATCATCAGCCCCAGCATTTT. Protein sequence: CASSSRRTGGNHQPQHF.

This clonotype was counted only a few times. The chain has TRBV14 and TRBJ2-5; 8 bases map to TRBD1. J gave up 3 bases and V 4 bases, and 4 bases lay outside the gene matches. The CDR3 length is 14 residues. CDR1 and CDR2 (germline): SGHDN, FVKESK. The CDR3: CASSRLDREETQYF. The CDR3, as DNA: TGTGCCAGCAGCCGGCTGGACAGGGAAGAGACCCAGTACTTC.

J is TRBJ2-3 and V is TRBV5-5; TRBD2 matches 7 bases. Germline assignment: CDR1 SGHKS and CDR2 YYEKEE (reference sequence). The CDR3 has 17 amino acids. The junction had 12 bases not matched to a gene; V was cut back by 2 bases and J by 3 bases. For the CDR3, the DNA is TGTGCCAGCAGCTTCCAGGACTGGGCGGGAGCTACAGATACGCAGTATTTT. Protein product: CASSFQDWAGATDTQYF.

The V gene is TRBV27, the J gene TRBJ2-5, with TRBD2 as a possible D gene (6 bases). V was pared by 2 bases and J by 5 bases, with 9 bases between. Germline values: CDR1 MNHEY, CDR2 SMNVEV (reference sequence). The CDR3 spans 13 residues. CDR3 sequence (DNA): TGTGCCAGCAGTTTAATCCGGGGGGAGACCCAGTACTTC. Translated: CASSLIRGETQYF.

This clonotype was seen repeatedly, ten times or more. The chain combines TRBV20-1 with TRBJ2-7, with 7 bases matching TRBD1. J was trimmed by 2 bases and V by 6 bases; bases with no gene match: 13. In germline, CDR1 is DFQATT, CDR2 SNEGSKA (reference sequence). The CDR3 is 15 residues long. The chain's CDR3 is CSATRHQGVTYEQYV. CDR3 sequence (DNA): TGCAGTGCAACTCGCCACCAGGGGGTTACCTACGAGCAGTACGTC.

Only a few counts were recorded for this clonotype. The rearrangement joins TRBV7-9 to TRBJ2-5; 7 bases match TRBD1. CDR3 length equals 15 residues. The trim removed 2 bases at V and 5 bases at J, leaving 8 bases unmatched. Germline lookup yields CDR1 SEHNR and CDR2 FQNEAQ (reference sequence). The CDR3 DNA sequence: TGTGCCAGCAGCTTAACTCCTCTAGGGGGCGAGACCCAGTACTTC. This encodes CASSLTPLGGETQYF. The full variable domain, completed using reference TRBV7-9 and TRBJ2-5, is DTGVSQNPRHKITKRGQNVTFRCDPISEHNRLYWYRQTLGQGPEFLTYFQNEAQLEKSRLLSDRFSAERPKGSFSTLEIQRTEQGDSAMYLCASSLTPLGGETQYFGPGTRLLVL.

This rearrangement joins TRBV5-1 to TRBJ2-5, with D maybe TRBD2 (6 bases). The ends were cut back, 0 bases at V and 5 bases at J, with 17 bases in the middle. The CDR3 consists of 16 residues. In germline, CDR1 is SGHRS, CDR2 YFSETQ. The CDR3 DNA is TGCGCCAGCAGCTTGGACCTGGAGTTCGGAGGGGAGACCCAGTACTTC. Its protein is CASSLDLEFGGETQYF.

This rearrangement joins TRBV15 to TRBJ2-5, with TRBD2 matching over 11 bases. With 1 base clipped from V and 3 bases from J, the junction kept 7 bases outside the gene matches. The CDR3 runs 17 residues. From germline, CDR1 is LNHNV and CDR2 YYDKDF (reference sequence). CDR3 amino acids: CATSRALAGGSEETQYF. CDR3 bases: TGTGCCACCAGCAGAGCTCTAGCGGGGGGTTCAGAAGAGACCCAGTACTTC.

The rearrangement joins TRBV10-3 to TRBJ2-1, with 7 bases fitting TRBD2. V lost 6 bases, J lost 5 bases, and 7 bases stayed unmatched. Germline-derived CDR1 and CDR2 are ENHRY and SYGVKD. This CDR3 region has 14 residues. CDR3 nucleotides: TGTGCCATCAGACTAGCGAATACGGACAATGAGCAGTTCTTC. Amino acids: CAIRLANTDNEQFF.

V and J are TRBV2 and TRBJ2-2, with a weak D call TRBD2 (5 bases). The CDR3 has 16 residues. Trimming removed 4 bases at V and 5 bases at J, with 17 bases between. The germline CDR1 and CDR2 sequences are SNHLY and FYNNEI. The DNA of the CDR3 is TGTGCCAGCAGTGTTCGAGGGCAGGAGACGACCGGGGAGCTGTTTTTT. Amino acid sequence: CASSVRGQETTGELFF.

This clonotype has ten or more counts. The CDR3 nucleotides are TGCGCCAGCACCCCCGGACAGGGGGCCGGGAATGAGCAGTTCTTC. It translates to CASTPGQGAGNEQFF. The V call is TRBV5-1, the J call TRBJ2-1, with 11 nucleotides matching TRBD1. This CDR3 has 15 amino acids. Germline V gives CDR1 SGHRS, CDR2 YFSETQ. Trimming at V came to 6 bases and at J to 7 bases, leaving 9 bases not matched to a gene.

This clonotype was seen at least ten times. The V gene is TRBV20-1, the J gene TRBJ2-7; D is possibly TRBD1 (6 bases). The germline gives CDR1 DFQATT, CDR2 SNEGSKA (reference sequence). V lost 6 bases, J lost 6 bases, and 24 bases lay in between. This CDR3 spans 15 amino acids. CDR3 sequence: CSAGALTGLSGEQYV. The CDR3 coding sequence is TGCAGTGCAGGAGCTTTGACAGGATTATCGGGCGAGCAGTACGTC.

This clonotype appeared a few times. The gene calls are TRBV20-1 and TRBJ1-1, with a possible D match to TRBD1 (5 bases). There are 14 residues in the CDR3. Trimming removed 0 bases at V and 1 base at J, with 9 bases between. Germline V CDR1 and CDR2: DFQATT, SNEGSKA (reference sequence). CDR3 in DNA: TGCAGTGCTAGAGAGGGACTTCGGAACACTGAAGCTTTCTTT. It is translated as CSAREGLRNTEAFF.

The chain has TRBV18 and TRBJ1-1; a possible D gene is TRBD1 (5 bases). Germline V gives CDR1 KGHSH, CDR2 LQKENI. The CDR3 runs 13 residues. Deletions cut 9 bases from V and 0 bases from J, with 11 bases between. CDR3: CASHGTVNTEAFF. DNA of the CDR3: TGTGCCAGTCACGGGACGGTGAACACTGAAGCTTTCTTT.

The V gene is TRBV24-1, the J gene TRBJ2-3, with D perhaps matching TRBD1 or TRBD2 (6 bases each). This CDR3 has 14 residues. Per the germline V gene, CDR1 is KGHDR and CDR2 is SFDVKD. Trimming took 5 bases from V and 3 from J, leaving 11 bases between them. The CDR3 loop reads CATSAGARTDTQYF. CDR3 nucleotide sequence: TGTGCCACCAGTGCGGGGGCGCGTACAGATACGCAGTATTTT.

In its sample, this clonotype was seen a few times. The gene calls are TRBV28 and TRBJ2-7; 14 bases fit TRBD2. Trimming at V came to 6 bases and at J to 3 bases, leaving 10 bases not matched to a gene. Germline lookup yields CDR1 MDHEN and CDR2 SYDVKM. This CDR3 contains 17 residues. The CDR3 region has the DNA TGTGCCAGCAGCTTGGGACTAGCGGGAGCTCGATTCTACGAGCAGTACTTC. Translating it yields CASSLGLAGARFYEQYF. Looking up the rest from reference TRBV28 and TRBJ2-7 gives the full variable domain: DVKVTQSSRYLVKRTGEKVFLECVQDMDHENMFWYRQDPGLGLRLIYFSYDVKMKEKGDIPEGYSVSREKKERFSLILESASTNQTSMYLCASSLGLAGARFYEQYFGPGTRLTVT.

CDR3: CSARISGVKDTQYF. CDR3 DNA sequence: TGCAGTGCTAGAATCAGCGGGGTTAAAGATACGCAGTATTTT. The chain employs TRBV20-1 and TRBJ2-3; 7 nucleotides match TRBD2. The trim removed 2 bases at V and 5 bases at J, leaving 7 bases unmatched. CDR1 and CDR2 (germline): DFQATT, SNEGSKA (reference sequence). CDR3 length equals 14 residues.

The chain joins TRBV2 to TRBJ2-2, with 10 bases matching TRBD1. The CDR3 spans 16 residues. Germline V gives CDR1 SNHLY, CDR2 FYNNEI. Losses at the gene ends were 4 bases for V and 5 bases for J; bases not matched to a gene: 7. The CDR3 here is CASSATGTGVTGELFF. The CDR3 DNA reads as TGTGCCAGCAGTGCCACGGGGACAGGGGTGACCGGGGAGCTGTTTTTT.

The chain links TRBV15 to TRBJ2-5; TRBD1 agrees at 9 bases. The CDR3 covers 19 residues. Germline V gives CDR1 LNHNV, CDR2 YYDKDF (reference sequence). V was clipped by 2 bases and J by 2 bases; unmatched bases: 15. CDR3 DNA: TGTGCCACCAGCAGATATTGGACAGGGGCCATCGGAATACAAGAGACCCAGTACTTC. The encoded protein is CATSRYWTGAIGIQETQYF.

The chain couples TRBV7-9 to TRBJ1-2, with a possible D match to TRBD1 (5 bases). V lost 10 bases and J 4 bases, leaving 25 bases between the germline ends. The germline gives CDR1 SEHNR, CDR2 FQNEAQ (reference sequence). CDR3 length: 16 amino acids. CDR3 residues: CAIADVVMTAGYGYTF. The CDR3 DNA sequence: TGTGCCATAGCCGACGTGGTGATGACAGCTGGCTATGGCTACACCTTC.

This clonotype was detected only once. The chain links TRBV27 to TRBJ1-5; D is ambiguous. The CDR3 sequence is 11 residues long. The V and J ends lost 5 bases and 11 bases respectively, with 10 bases between them. Germline V gene sequence: CDR1 MNHEY, CDR2 SMNVEV (reference sequence). In DNA form, the CDR3 reads TGTGCCAGCAGTGACTATGAGTCCCAGCATTTT. It translates to CASSDYESQHF.

The chain combines TRBV20-1 with TRBJ2-5; 7 bases agree with TRBD1. The CDR3 consists of 14 residues. The germline gives CDR1 DFQATT, CDR2 SNEGSKA (reference sequence). Unmatched junction bases numbered 5, after V lost 2 bases and J lost 2 bases. The CDR3 coding sequence is TGCAGTGCTAGAACCGGGACAGCGCAAGAGACCCAGTACTTC. Its translation is CSARTGTAQETQYF.

V gene TRBV7-9 combines with J gene TRBJ1-6; D is ambiguous. V gave up 3 bases and J gave up 6 bases, with 12 bases separating them. Per the germline V gene, CDR1 is SEHNR and CDR2 is FQNEAQ (reference sequence). The CDR3 spans 15 residues. CDR3 in DNA: TGTGCCAGCAGCTTCCTGGGCGACTTTAATTCACCCCTCCACTTT. Its translation is CASSFLGDFNSPLHF.